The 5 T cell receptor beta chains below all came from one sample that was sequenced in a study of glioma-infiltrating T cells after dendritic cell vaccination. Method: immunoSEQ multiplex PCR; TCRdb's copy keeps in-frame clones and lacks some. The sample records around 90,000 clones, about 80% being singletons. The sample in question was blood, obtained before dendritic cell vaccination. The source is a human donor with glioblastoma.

CDR3 sequence: CASSFSGRGEEQYF. CDR3 bases: TGTGCCAGCAGCTTTTCCGGGAGAGGGGAGGAGCAGTACTTC. V and J are TRBV7-9 and TRBJ2-7, with D maybe TRBD2 (6 bases). This CDR3 contains 14 residues. V was clipped by 3 bases and J by 7 bases, with 16 bases between them. Germline V lookup: CDR1 SEHNR, CDR2 FQNEAQ (reference sequence).

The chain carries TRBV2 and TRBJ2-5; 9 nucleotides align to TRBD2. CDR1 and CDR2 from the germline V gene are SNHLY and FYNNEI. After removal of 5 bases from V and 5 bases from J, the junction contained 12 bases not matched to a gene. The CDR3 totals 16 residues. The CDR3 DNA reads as TGTGCCAGCAGTCCCCCAACAGGGGCGGGGGGGGAGACCCAGTACTTC. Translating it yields CASSPPTGAGGETQYF.

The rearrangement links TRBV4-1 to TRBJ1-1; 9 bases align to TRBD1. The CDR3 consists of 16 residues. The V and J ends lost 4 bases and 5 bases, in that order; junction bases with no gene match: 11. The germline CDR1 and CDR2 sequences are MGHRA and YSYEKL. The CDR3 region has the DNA TGCGCCAGCAGCCCCTGGACAGGGGTGGTAAAAACTGAAGCTTTCTTT. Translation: CASSPWTGVVKTEAFF.

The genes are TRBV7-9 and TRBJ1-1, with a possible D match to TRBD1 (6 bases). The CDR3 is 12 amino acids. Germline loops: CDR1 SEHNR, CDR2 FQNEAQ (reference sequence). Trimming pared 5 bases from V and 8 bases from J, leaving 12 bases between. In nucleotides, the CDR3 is TGTGCCAGCAGCCGGGAGGACAGAGAAGCTTTCTTT. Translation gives CASSREDREAFF.

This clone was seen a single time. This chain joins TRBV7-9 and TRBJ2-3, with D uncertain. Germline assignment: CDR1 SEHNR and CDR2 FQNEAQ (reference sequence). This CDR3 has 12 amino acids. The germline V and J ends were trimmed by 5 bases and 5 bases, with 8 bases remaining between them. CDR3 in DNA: TGTGCCAGCAGCCCTAGTGAAGATACGCAGTATTTT. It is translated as CASSPSEDTQYF.